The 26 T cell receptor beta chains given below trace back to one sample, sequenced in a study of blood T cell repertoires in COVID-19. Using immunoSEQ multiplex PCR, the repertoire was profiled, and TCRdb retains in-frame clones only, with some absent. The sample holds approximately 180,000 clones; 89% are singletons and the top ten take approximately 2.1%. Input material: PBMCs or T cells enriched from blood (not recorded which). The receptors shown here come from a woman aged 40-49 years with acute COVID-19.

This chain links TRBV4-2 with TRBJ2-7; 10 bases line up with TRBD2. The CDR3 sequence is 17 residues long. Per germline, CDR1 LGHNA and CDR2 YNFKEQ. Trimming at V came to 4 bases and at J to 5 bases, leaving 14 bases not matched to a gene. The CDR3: CASSPTLWLAGVDEQYF. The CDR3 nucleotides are TGTGCCAGCAGCCCTACACTCTGGCTAGCGGGAGTAGACGAGCAGTACTTC.

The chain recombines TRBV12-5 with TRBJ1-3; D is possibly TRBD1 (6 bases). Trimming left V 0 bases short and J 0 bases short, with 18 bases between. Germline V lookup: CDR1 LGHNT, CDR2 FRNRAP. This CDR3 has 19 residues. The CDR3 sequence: CASGLVLGGSSFSGNTIYF. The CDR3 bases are TGTGCTAGTGGTTTGGTACTAGGGGGTTCCTCGTTCTCTGGAAACACCATATATTTT.

The chain's CDR3 is CASSSQTGYQETQYF. The CDR3 nucleotides are TGTGCCAGCAGCTCACAAACAGGGTACCAAGAGACCCAGTACTTC. The chain uses TRBV7-2 and TRBJ2-5, with D possibly matching TRBD1 (6 bases). This CDR3 is built from 15 residues. CDR1 and CDR2 (germline): SGHTA, FQGNSA. V was pared by 4 bases and J by 0 bases, with 12 bases between. The full variable domain, in which reference TRBV7-2 and TRBJ2-5 provide the parts outside the CDR3, is GAGVSQSPSNKVTEKGKDVELRCDPISGHTALYWYRQSLGQGLEFLIYFQGNSAPDKSGLPSDRFSAERTGGSVSTLTIQRTQQEDSAVYLCASSSQTGYQETQYFGPGTRLLVL.

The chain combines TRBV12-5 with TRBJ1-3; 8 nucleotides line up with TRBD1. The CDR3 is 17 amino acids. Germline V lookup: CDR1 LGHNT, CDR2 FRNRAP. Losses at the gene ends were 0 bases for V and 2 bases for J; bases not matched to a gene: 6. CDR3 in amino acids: CASGLVVDREAGNTIYF. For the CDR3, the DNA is TGTGCTAGTGGTTTGGTAGTGGACAGGGAAGCTGGAAACACCATATATTTT.

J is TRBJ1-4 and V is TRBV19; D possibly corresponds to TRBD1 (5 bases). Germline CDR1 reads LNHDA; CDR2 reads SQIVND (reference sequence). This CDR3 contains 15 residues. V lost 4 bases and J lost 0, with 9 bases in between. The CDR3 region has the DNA TGTGCCAGTAGTAGGGGAGGGGCAACTAATGAAAAACTGTTTTTT. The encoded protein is CASSRGGATNEKLFF.

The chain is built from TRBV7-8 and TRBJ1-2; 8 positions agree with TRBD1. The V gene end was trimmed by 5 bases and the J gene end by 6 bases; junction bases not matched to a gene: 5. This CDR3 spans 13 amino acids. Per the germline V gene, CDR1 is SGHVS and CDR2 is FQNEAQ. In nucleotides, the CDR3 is TGTGCCAGCAGCGAGACAGGGGCTGATGGCTACACCTTC. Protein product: CASSETGADGYTF.

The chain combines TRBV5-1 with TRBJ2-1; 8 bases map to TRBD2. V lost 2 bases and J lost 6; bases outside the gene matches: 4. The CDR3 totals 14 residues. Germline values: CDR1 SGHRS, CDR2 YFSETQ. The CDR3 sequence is CASSFQTSANEQFF. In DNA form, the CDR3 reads TGCGCCAGCAGCTTTCAGACTAGCGCCAATGAGCAGTTCTTC.

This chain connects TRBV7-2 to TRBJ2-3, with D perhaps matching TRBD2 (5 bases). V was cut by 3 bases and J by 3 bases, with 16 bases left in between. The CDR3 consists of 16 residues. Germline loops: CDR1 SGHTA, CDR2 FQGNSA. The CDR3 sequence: CASSLRGPQSTDTQYF. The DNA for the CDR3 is TGTGCCAGCAGCTTGCGAGGGCCTCAATCAACAGATACGCAGTATTTT.

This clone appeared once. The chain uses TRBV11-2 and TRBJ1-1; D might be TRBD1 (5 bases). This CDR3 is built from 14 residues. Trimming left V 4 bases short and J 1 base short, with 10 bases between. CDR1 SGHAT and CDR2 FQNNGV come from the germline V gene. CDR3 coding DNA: TGTGCCAGCAGCTGGGGACTCAGGAACACTGAAGCTTTCTTT. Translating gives CASSWGLRNTEAFF.

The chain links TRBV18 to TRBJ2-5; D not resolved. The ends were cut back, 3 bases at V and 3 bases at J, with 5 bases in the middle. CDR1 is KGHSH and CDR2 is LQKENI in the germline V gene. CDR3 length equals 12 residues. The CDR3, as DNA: TGTGCCAGCTCACCTTCCGAAGAGACCCAGTACTTC. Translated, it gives CASSPSEETQYF.

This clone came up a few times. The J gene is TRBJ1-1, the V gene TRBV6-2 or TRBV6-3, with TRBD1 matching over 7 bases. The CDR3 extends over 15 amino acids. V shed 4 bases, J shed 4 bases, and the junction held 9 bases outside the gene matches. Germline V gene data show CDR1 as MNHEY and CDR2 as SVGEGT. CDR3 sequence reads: CASSSRTGWGTEAFF. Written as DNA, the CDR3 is TGTGCCAGCAGTTCCCGGACAGGATGGGGCACTGAAGCTTTCTTT.

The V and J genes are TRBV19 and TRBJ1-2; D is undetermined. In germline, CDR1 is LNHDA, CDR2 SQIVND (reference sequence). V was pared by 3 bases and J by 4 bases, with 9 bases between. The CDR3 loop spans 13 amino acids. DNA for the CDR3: TGTGCCAGTAGTATTTCCCAGGTCTATGGCTACACCTTC. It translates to CASSISQVYGYTF.

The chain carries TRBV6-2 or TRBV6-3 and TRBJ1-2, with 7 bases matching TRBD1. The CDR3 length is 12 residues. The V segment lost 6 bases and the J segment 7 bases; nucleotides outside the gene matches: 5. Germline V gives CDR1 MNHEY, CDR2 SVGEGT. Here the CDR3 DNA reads TGTGCCAGCAGCCACGACAGGGCTGGCTACACCTTC. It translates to CASSHDRAGYTF.

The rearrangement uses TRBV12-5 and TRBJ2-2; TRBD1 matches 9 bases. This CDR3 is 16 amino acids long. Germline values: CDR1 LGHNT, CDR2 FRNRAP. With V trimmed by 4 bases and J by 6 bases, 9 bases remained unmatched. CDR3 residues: CASGSNPTGGAGELFF. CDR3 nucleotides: TGTGCTAGTGGTTCAAACCCGACAGGGGGGGCCGGGGAGCTGTTTTTT.

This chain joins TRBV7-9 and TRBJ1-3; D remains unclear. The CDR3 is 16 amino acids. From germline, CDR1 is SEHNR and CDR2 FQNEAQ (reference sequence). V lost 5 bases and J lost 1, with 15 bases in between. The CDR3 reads CASSQDIVLSGNTIYF. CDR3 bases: TGTGCCAGCAGCCAAGATATAGTTCTTTCTGGAAACACCATATATTTT.

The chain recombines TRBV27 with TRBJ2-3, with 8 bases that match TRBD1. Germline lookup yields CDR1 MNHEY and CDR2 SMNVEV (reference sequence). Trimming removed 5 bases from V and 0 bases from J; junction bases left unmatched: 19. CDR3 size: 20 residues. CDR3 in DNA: TGTGCCAGCAGTAACGCCCGGGACAGGACGCCAATCTCTAGCACAGATACGCAGTATTTT. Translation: CASSNARDRTPISSTDTQYF.

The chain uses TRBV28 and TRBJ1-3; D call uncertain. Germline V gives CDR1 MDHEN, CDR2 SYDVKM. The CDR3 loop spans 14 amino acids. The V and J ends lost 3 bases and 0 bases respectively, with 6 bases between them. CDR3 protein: CASSLSLSGNTIYF. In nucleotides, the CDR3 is TGTGCCAGCAGTTTGTCACTCTCTGGAAACACCATATATTTT.

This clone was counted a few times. The chain's CDR3 is CASSLLGGRPNEQYF. The CDR3 coding sequence is TGTGCCAGCAGTTTACTAGGGGGCCGCCCGAACGAGCAGTACTTC. V gene TRBV27 combines with J gene TRBJ2-7; 7 nucleotides line up with TRBD1. The CDR3 is 15 amino acids. Germline V gene data show CDR1 as MNHEY and CDR2 as SMNVEV (reference sequence). V gave up 2 bases and J gave up 5 bases; unmatched junction bases: 9.

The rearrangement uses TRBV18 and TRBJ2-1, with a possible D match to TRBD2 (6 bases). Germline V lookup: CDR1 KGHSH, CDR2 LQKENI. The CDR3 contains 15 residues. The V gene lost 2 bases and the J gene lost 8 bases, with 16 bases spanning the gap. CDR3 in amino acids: CASSPGGNEMDEQFF. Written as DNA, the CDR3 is TGTGCCAGCTCACCAGGCGGGAACGAGATGGATGAGCAGTTCTTC.

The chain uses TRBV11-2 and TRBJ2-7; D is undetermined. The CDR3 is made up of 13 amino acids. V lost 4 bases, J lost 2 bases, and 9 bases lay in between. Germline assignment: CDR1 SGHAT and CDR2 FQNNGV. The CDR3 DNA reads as TGTGCCAGCAGCTCGCAAACTACCTACGAGCAGTACTTC. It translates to CASSSQTTYEQYF.

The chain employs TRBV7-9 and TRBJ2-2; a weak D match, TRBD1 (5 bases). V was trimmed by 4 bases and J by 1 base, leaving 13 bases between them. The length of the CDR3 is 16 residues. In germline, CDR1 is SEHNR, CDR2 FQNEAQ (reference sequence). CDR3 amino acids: CASSSDTYQNTGELFF. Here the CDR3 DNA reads TGTGCCAGCAGCTCGGACACATATCAGAACACCGGGGAGCTGTTTTTT.

The CDR3 loop reads CAWSLQGAMVLYGYTF. CDR3 DNA sequence: TGTGCCTGGAGTCTACAGGGGGCAATGGTCCTCTATGGCTACACCTTC. V gene TRBV30 combines with J gene TRBJ1-2; the match to TRBD1 covers 9 bases. This CDR3 contains 16 residues. From germline, CDR1 is GTSNPN and CDR2 SVGIG (reference sequence). Trimming removed 2 bases from V and 4 bases from J; junction bases left unmatched: 11.

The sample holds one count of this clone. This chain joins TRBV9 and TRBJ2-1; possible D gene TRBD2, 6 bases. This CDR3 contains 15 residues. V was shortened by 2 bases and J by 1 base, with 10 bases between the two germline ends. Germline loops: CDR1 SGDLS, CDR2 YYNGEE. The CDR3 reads CASSVAGWSYNEQFF. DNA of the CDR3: TGTGCCAGCAGCGTGGCGGGATGGTCCTACAATGAGCAGTTCTTC.

CDR3 DNA sequence: TGTGCCACCAGCAGAGATCCGGCAGGAATCTACGAGCAGTACTTC. Residues: CATSRDPAGIYEQYF. The V call is TRBV15, the J call TRBJ2-7; D ambiguous. Germline V lookup: CDR1 LNHNV, CDR2 YYDKDF (reference sequence). The CDR3 runs to 15 residues. The V and J ends lost 0 bases and 3 bases respectively, with 12 bases between them.

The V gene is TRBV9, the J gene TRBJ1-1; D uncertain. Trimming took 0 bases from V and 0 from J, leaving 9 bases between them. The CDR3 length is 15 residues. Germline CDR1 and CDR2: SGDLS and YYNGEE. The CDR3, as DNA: TGTGCCAGCAGCGTAGCTCCAGATTTGAACACTGAAGCTTTCTTT. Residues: CASSVAPDLNTEAFF. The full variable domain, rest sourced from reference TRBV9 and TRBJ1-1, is DSGVTQTPKHLITATGQRVTLRCSPRSGDLSVYWYQQSLDQGLQFLIQYYNGEERAKGNILERFSAQQFPDLHSELNLSSLELGDSALYFCASSVAPDLNTEAFFGQGTRLTVV.

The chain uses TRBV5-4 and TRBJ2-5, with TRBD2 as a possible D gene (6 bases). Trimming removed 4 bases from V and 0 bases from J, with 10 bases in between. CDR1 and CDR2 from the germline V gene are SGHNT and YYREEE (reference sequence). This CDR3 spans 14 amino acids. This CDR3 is CASSLTSNQETQYF. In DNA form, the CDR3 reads TGTGCCAGCAGCCTGACTAGTAACCAAGAGACCCAGTACTTC.